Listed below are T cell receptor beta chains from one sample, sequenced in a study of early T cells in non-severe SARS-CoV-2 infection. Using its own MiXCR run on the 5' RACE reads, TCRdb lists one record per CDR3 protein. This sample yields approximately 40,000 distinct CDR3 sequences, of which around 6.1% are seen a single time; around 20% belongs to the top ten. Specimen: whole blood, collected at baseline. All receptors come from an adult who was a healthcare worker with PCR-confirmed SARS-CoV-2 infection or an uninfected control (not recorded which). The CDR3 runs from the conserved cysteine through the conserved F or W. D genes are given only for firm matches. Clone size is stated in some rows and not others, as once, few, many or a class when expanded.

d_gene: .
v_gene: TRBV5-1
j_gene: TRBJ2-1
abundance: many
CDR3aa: CASSPSPGGSYNEQFF
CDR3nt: TGCGCCAGCAGCCCCTCGCCTGGGGGCTCCTACAATGAGCAGTTCTTC

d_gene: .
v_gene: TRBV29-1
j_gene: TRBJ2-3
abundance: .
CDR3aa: CSTRGTASDTQYF
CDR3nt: TGCAGCACACGCGGGACCGCATCAGATACGCAGTATTTT

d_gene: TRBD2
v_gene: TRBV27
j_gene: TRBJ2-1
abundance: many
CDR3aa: CASSILAGGIYNEQFF
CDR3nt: TGTGCCAGCAGTATATTAGCGGGGGGGATCTACAATGAGCAGTTCTTC

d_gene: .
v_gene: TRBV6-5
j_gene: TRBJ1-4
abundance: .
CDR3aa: CASSSLGPTRCEKLFF
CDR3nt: TGTGCCAGCAGCTCTCTAGGACCAACACGGTGTGAAAAACTGTTTTTT

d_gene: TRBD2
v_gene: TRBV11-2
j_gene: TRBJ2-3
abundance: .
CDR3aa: CASSQPGLAKKGTDTQYF
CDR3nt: TGTGCCAGCAGCCAGCCGGGACTAGCAAAAAAGGGCACAGATACGCAGTATTTT

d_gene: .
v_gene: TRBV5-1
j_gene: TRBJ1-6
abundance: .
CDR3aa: CASSTRSASYNSPLHF
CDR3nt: TGCGCCAGCAGCACAAGGAGCGCCTCCTATAATTCACCCCTCCACTTT

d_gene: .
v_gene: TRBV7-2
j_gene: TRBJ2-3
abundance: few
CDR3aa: CASSVPYPPDTQYF
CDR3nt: TGTGCCAGCAGCGTCCCCTACCCCCCGGATACGCAGTATTTT

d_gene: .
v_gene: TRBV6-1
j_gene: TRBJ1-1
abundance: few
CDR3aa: CASSAAGAYFAEAFF
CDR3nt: TGTGCCAGCAGTGCAGCAGGTGCCTATTTCGCCGAAGCTTTCTTT

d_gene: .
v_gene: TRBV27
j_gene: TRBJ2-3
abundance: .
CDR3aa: CASSLPPGGGLTDTQYF
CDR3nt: TGTGCCAGCAGTTTACCACCAGGGGGAGGACTCACAGATACGCAGTATTTT

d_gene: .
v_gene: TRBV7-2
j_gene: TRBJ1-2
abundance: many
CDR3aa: CASRRPGGPGGYGYTF
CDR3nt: TGTGCCAGCAGAAGGCCCGGGGGTCCCGGGGGGTATGGCTACACCTTC

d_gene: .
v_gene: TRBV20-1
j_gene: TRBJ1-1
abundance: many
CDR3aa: CSARPQNTEAFF
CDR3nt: TGCAGTGCTAGGCCCCAGAACACTGAAGCTTTCTTT

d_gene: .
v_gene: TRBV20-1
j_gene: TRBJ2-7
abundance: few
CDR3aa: CSARDLGHYYEQYF
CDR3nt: TGCAGTGCTAGAGATCTCGGACACTATTACGAGCAGTACTTC

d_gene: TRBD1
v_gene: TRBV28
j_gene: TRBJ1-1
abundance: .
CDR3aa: CASSQGQYTEAFF
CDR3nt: TGTGCCAGCAGTCAGGGACAGTACACTGAAGCTTTCTTT

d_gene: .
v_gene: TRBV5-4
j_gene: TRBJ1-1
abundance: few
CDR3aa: CASSRPLDSNTEAFF
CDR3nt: TGTGCCAGCAGCCGACCTTTGGACAGTAACACTGAAGCTTTCTTT

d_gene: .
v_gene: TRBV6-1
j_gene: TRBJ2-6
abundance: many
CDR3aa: CATTPKGSLSGANVLTF
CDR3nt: TGTGCCACGACGCCGAAGGGATCCCTGTCTGGGGCCAACGTCCTGACTTTC

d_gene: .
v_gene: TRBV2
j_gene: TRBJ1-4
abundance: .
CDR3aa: CASRVNRDTMFF
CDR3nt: TGTGCCAGCAGGGTTAACCGGGACACCATGTTTTTT

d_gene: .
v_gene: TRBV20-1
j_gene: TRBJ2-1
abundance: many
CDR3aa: CSARAEAGRNDEQFF
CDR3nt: TGCAGTGCTAGAGCCGAGGCGGGACGGAATGACGAGCAGTTCTTC

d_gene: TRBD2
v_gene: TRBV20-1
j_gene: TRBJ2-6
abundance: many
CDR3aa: CSAPPSGDTSGANVLTF
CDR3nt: TGCAGTGCCCCCCCTAGCGGGGACACCTCTGGGGCCAACGTCCTGACTTTC

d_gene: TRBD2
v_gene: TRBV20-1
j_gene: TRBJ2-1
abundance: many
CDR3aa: CSALGLAVPRGGSYNEQFF
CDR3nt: TGCAGTGCTTTGGGACTAGCGGTACCCCGGGGGGGCTCCTACAATGAGCAGTTCTTC

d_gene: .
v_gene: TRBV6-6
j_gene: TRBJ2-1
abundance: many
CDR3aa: CASSYSISGTQVGYNEQFF
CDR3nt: TGTGCCAGCAGTTACTCGATCTCCGGGACTCAAGTCGGCTACAATGAGCAGTTCTTC

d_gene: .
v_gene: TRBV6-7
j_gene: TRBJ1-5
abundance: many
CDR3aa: CASSQHYQPQHF
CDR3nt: TGTGCCAGCAGTCAACACTATCAGCCCCAGCATTTT

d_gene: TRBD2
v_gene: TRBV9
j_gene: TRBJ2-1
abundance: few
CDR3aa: CASSPSGGEINEQFF
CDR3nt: TGTGCCAGCAGCCCAAGCGGGGGGGAAATCAATGAGCAGTTCTTC

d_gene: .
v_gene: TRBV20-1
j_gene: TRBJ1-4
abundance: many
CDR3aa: CSARGPYNEKLFF
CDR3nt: TGCAGTGCTAGAGGGCCCTATAATGAAAAACTGTTTTTT

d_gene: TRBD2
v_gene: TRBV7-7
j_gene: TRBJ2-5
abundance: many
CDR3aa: CASSLGLAGGASEETQYF
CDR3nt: TGTGCTAGCAGCCTTGGACTAGCGGGAGGCGCCTCCGAAGAGACCCAGTACTTC

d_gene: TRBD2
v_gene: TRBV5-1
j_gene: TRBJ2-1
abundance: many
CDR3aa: CASSLGLAGESFNYNEQFF
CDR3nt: TGCGCCAGCAGCCTAGGACTAGCGGGAGAAAGCTTTAACTACAATGAGCAGTTCTTC

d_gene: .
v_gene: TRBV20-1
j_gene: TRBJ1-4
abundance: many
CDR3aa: CSARDGPQRMFF
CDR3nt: TGCAGTGCTAGAGACGGGCCCCAAAGGATGTTTTTT

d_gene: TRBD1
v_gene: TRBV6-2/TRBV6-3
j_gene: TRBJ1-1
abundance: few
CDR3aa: CASRTGGHGNTEAFF
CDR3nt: TGTGCCAGCAGAACAGGGGGCCATGGGAACACTGAAGCTTTCTTT

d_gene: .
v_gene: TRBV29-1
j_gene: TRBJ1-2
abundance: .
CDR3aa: CSAGTTVNYGYTF
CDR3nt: TGCAGCGCAGGGACTACCGTTAACTATGGCTACACCTTC